The subject of this entry is one TCR beta chain. Its antigen is currently not known. No much larger clonotype is one base removed from it; base qualities were not supplied. Library prep was done by the immunoSEQ multiplex PCR assay. Per the authors' processing: A statistical classification framework was built to diagnose cytomegalovirus status from the catalog of TCR beta chain sequences. TCRdb re-hosts the immuneACCESS table, in-frame sequences only. Its copies lack some clones; in the studies checked, an unresolved V gene accounts for under half of them, and the cause for the rest is not known. The V and J calls and the clone size are those of that table, but D and trimming were determined from the DNA. This sample lists about 150,000 clones; just under 90% were detected once. In total, the top ten clones hold around 5.9% of the sample. This sample was taken from a study of cytomegalovirus exposure and HLA in healthy donors (dated by TCRdb to the late 2010s). Regarding the complete study: The roughly 670 repertoires of the first cohort and the 95 to 150 validation repertoires were produced on the same platform, according to a later analysis. The study aimed to test whether signatures of past pathogen exposure could be identified by cataloging public T cell receptors. Besides the first cohort of roughly 660 subjects, a separate validation cohort made up of over 100 different subjects was used. High-throughput TCR immunosequencing, statistical association of individual TCRs with disease status, and machine learning were combined to predict cytomegalovirus infection status. Study-level results and caveats: Subsequent analysis determined that TCRs grouped into clusters in the first cohort also showed a tendency toward co-occurrence across the 90 to 150 validation repertoires, and approximately 93% of cluster scores exceeded 0. The authors suggested that the approach could potentially be generalized to other disease states and immunological phenotypes. A few of the identified cytomegalovirus-associated TCR beta chains were confirmed in vitro to be specific for cytomegalovirus antigens. In both the original and validation cohorts, the classifier was reported to diagnose cytomegalovirus status with high specificity and sensitivity. Across donors, most TCR sequences were observed very rarely, whereas some public TCRs were present in many individuals. In the study, about 150 TCR beta chains were listed as associated with cytomegalovirus. The validation cohort had no HLA typing available for a later analysis, so co-occurrence within that cohort was assessed over all 120 or so repertoires.

Separate from the approximately 670-subject first cohort, the validation cohort of 90 to 150 subjects was the group to which the donors belonged. From the cysteine up to the phenylalanine, the CDR3 has a length of 12 residues. The retained sequence is limited to the CDR3, 36 bases, with the frame set at the first base. From V the trimming removes 8 bases and from J it removes 4 bases, while the gene matches leave 4 bases of the junction unaccounted for. CDR1 and CDR2 were assigned from the germline V gene as SNHLY and FYNNEI. This clonotype was obtained from a woman younger than 45 in good health and CMV-seropositive. The sequencing input was PBMCs. This chain is built from TRBV2 and TRBJ2-7, with 8 junctional bases fitting TRBD1. The DNA sequence is given as TGTGCCAGCCGGACAGGGTCTTACGAGCAGTACTTC. Its product reads: CASRTGSYEQYF.